This is a list of T cell receptor beta chains from one sample in a study of metastatic and nonmetastatic thyroid tumors. MiXCR reprocessed the PCR reads for TCRdb. This table has under 20,000 clones, 25% to 30% appearing once. The specimen sequenced was tumor tissue. The receptors were gathered from a male donor with papillary thyroid cancer or a benign thyroid nodule (not recorded which). Some clones in this sample may be carry-over from other donors' samples. Both conserved end residues are part of each CDR3. Fields, in order: J gene, V gene, clone size, D gene, CDR3 protein, CDR3 DNA. D genes are given only for firm matches. Not all rows give a size; the values are once, few, many and, for expanded clones, a class.

>TRBJ2-2|TRBV6-1|.|.
CDSRDLMDTGWELFF
TGTGACAGCAGAGACCTTATGGATACAGGGTGGGAGCTGTTTTTT
>TRBJ2-2|TRBV27|few|TRBD2
CASKIEGAGEMFF
TGTGCCAGCAAAATAGAGGGAGCGGGGGAGATGTTTTTT
>TRBJ2-1|TRBV4-2|.|TRBD2
CASSLLGGEWNEQFF
TGTGCCAGCAGCCTCCTCGGGGGGGAGTGGAATGAGCAGTTCTTC
>TRBJ2-1|TRBV3-1|.|TRBD2
CASRPTSGGVGEQFF
TGTGCCAGCAGGCCTACTAGCGGGGGGGTCGGTGAGCAGTTCTTC
>TRBJ2-1|TRBV15|few|TRBD2
CATSREMTSGTEQFF
TGTGCCACCAGCAGAGAAATGACTAGCGGGACTGAGCAGTTCTTC
>TRBJ2-7|TRBV11-2|.|TRBD1
CASSLRGRTGYYYEQYF
TGTGCCAGCAGCCTCCGAGGCAGGACAGGTTATTACTACGAGCAGTACTTC
>TRBJ1-6|TRBV7-3|.|.
CASSFNGKNSPLHF
TGTGCCAGCAGCTTCAACGGAAAGAATTCACCCCTCCACTTT
>TRBJ2-7|TRBV4-2|medium-sized|TRBD2
CASSQLAGGLYEQYF
TGTGCCAGCAGCCAACTAGCGGGCGGACTGTACGAGCAGTACTTC
>TRBJ1-5|TRBV20-1|many|.
CSARDGGAYSNQPQHF
TGCAGTGCTAGGGATGGGGGGGCTTATAGCAATCAGCCCCAGCATTTT
>TRBJ1-5|TRBV7-2|few|TRBD1
CASSLEGTGAQPQHF
TGTGCCAGCAGCTTAGAAGGGACAGGGGCTCAGCCCCAGCATTTT
>TRBJ1-5|TRBV6-1|.|.
CASCQRELVDQPQNF
TGTGCCAGCTGCCAACGGGAATTAGTAGATCAGCCCCAGAATTTT
>TRBJ1-1|TRBV20-1|once|.
CSARTLRDMVAFF
TGCAGTGCTAGAACGCTCCGGGACATGGTCGCTTTCTTT
>TRBJ2-1|TRBV28|few|.
CASSLQVTYNEQFF
TGTGCCAGCAGTCTCCAGGTTACCTACAATGAGCAGTTCTTC
>TRBJ1-2|TRBV12-3/TRBV12-4|few|.
CASSSGTNYGYTF
TGTGCCAGCTCCTCGGGGACGAACTATGGCTACACCTTC
>TRBJ2-2|TRBV19|many|.
CASSIARGFAGELFF
TGTGCCAGTAGTATAGCCAGGGGTTTCGCCGGGGAGCTGTTTTTT
>TRBJ2-5|TRBV6-1|few|TRBD2
CASKGLFTAQETQYF
TGTGCCAGCAAGGGACTATTCACGGCCCAAGAGACCCAGTACTTC
>TRBJ2-1|TRBV29-1|many|TRBD1
CSVEGQGAYNEQFF
TGCAGCGTTGAAGGACAGGGGGCCTACAATGAGCAGTTCTTC
>TRBJ1-2|TRBV5-6|.|.
CASSPGVAGGYTF
TGTGCCAGCAGTCCGGGGGTGGCAGGGGGCTACACCTTC
>TRBJ2-7|TRBV20-1|few|.
CSAARDGYEQYF
TGCAGTGCCGCTCGAGACGGCTACGAGCAGTACTTC
>TRBJ1-1|TRBV6-1|few|.
CASRSEQVWTEAFF
TGTGCCAGCAGGTCCGAACAGGTCTGGACTGAAGCTTTCTTT
>TRBJ2-7|TRBV6-1|few|TRBD2
CASSSIGLAGGRYEQYF
TGTGCCAGCAGTTCAATAGGACTAGCGGGAGGGCGATACGAGCAGTACTTC
>TRBJ2-7|TRBV18|few|TRBD2
CASSLSPTSGRHEQYF
TGTGCCAGCTCACTTTCTCCGACTAGCGGGAGACACGAGCAGTACTTC
>TRBJ1-2|TRBV20-1|.|TRBD1
CSAGDRGSGYTF
TGCAGTGCTGGGGACAGGGGATCTGGCTACACCTTC
>TRBJ2-1|TRBV6-1|.|.
CASSGTLGTNEQFF
TGTGCCAGCAGCGGGACTCTCGGGACCAATGAGCAGTTCTTC
>TRBJ1-5|TRBV27|.|TRBD1
CASAGQSNQPQHF
TGTGCCAGCGCGGGACAGAGCAATCAGCCCCAGCATTTT
>TRBJ2-3|TRBV30|.|.
CAWSVQRSVNTDTQYF
TGTGCCTGGAGTGTACAAAGGTCCGTGAACACAGATACGCAGTATTTT
>TRBJ2-5|TRBV11-2|once|.
CASSLRLTRETQYF
TGTGCCAGCAGCCTGCGACTAACGCGGGAGACCCAGTACTTC
>TRBJ2-7|TRBV11-1|.|.
CASSLAYAVSSYEQYF
TGTGCCAGCAGCTTAGCTTATGCAGTGAGCTCCTACGAGCAGTACTTC
>TRBJ2-1|TRBV6-2/TRBV6-3|.|TRBD2
CASSYSPVGASGRENEQFF
TGTGCCAGCAGTTACTCGCCCGTTGGGGCTAGCGGGAGGGAGAATGAGCAGTTCTTC
>TRBJ1-2|TRBV2|few|.
CASSESSPYGYTF
TGTGCCAGCAGTGAGAGTTCCCCCTATGGCTACACCTTC
>TRBJ2-7|TRBV5-1|once|TRBD1
CASSLQGQGFGEQYF
TGCGCCAGCAGCTTGCAGGGACAGGGGTTCGGCGAGCAGTACTTC
>TRBJ2-2|TRBV3-1|many|.
CASSQIRNTGELFF
TGTGCCAGCAGCCAAATCAGGAACACCGGGGAGCTGTTTTTT
>TRBJ1-2|TRBV30|.|.
CALGHGYTF
TGTGCCCTGGGGCATGGCTACACCTTC
>TRBJ2-1|TRBV9|few|.
CASSGSNNEQFF
TGTGCCAGCAGCGGGAGTAACAATGAGCAGTTCTTC
>TRBJ2-5|TRBV6-1|.|TRBD2
CASALAGRETQYF
TGTGCCAGTGCCCTAGCGGGGAGGGAGACCCAGTACTTC
>TRBJ2-7|TRBV12-3/TRBV12-4|.|.
CASSPGGSYEQYF
TGTGCCAGCAGCCCGGGCGGCTCCTACGAGCAGTACTTC
>TRBJ2-1|TRBV5-6|many|.
CASSLEGPYNEQFF
TGTGCCAGCAGCTTGGAGGGACCCTACAATGAGCAGTTCTTC
>TRBJ2-1|TRBV28|few|.
CASTLMGEVPYNEQFF
TGTGCCAGCACTCTAATGGGGGAGGTCCCCTACAATGAGCAGTTCTTC
>TRBJ2-5|TRBV3-1|.|.
CASIPYGLNGETQYF
TGTGCCAGCATCCCATACGGCCTGAATGGAGAGACCCAGTACTTC
>TRBJ1-5|TRBV7-8|.|.
CASSIGLINQPQHF
TGTGCCAGCAGCATAGGACTGATCAATCAGCCCCAGCATTTT
>TRBJ2-3|TRBV12-3/TRBV12-4|many|.
CASTPLLRGDTQYF
TGTGCCAGCACCCCTCTACTACGGGGAGATACGCAGTATTTT
>TRBJ1-1|TRBV6-1|medium-sized|.
CASKPSPQPIKGAFF
TGTGCCAGCAAGCCGTCCCCCCAGCCGATTAAGGGAGCTTTCTTT
>TRBJ2-1|TRBV11-2|many|TRBD2
CASSLGLAGGNEQFF
TGTGCCAGCAGCCTGGGACTAGCGGGAGGTAATGAGCAGTTCTTC
>TRBJ2-3|TRBV19|many|.
CASSFLGSDTQYF
TGTGCCAGTAGTTTTCTTGGGTCAGATACGCAGTATTTT
>TRBJ1-5|TRBV4-2|medium-sized|.
CASSQGQGINQPQHF
TGTGCCAGCAGCCAGGGGCAGGGGATCAATCAGCCCCAGCATTTT
>TRBJ2-5|TRBV6-4|many|TRBD2
CASSELAGAQETQYF
TGTGCCAGCAGTGAACTAGCGGGGGCCCAAGAGACCCAGTACTTC
>TRBJ2-7|TRBV28|few|.
CASSSSPIDWSSYEQYF
TGTGCCAGCAGTTCTTCACCGATCGACTGGAGCTCCTACGAGCAGTACTTC
>TRBJ2-5|TRBV20-1|many|TRBD2
CSARGGTSVQETQYF
TGCAGTGCTCGTGGGGGGACTAGCGTACAAGAGACCCAGTACTTC
>TRBJ2-3|TRBV28|.|.
CASSLLSEGVATDTQYF
TGTGCCAGCAGTTTATTGTCCGAGGGGGTAGCAACAGATACGCAGTATTTT
>TRBJ2-1|TRBV12-3/TRBV12-4|.|.
CASREGEEGGYNEQFF
TGTGCCAGCAGGGAGGGGGAGGAAGGGGGTTACAATGAGCAGTTCTTC
>TRBJ2-1|TRBV10-2|.|TRBD2
CASSEWTSGVDEQFF
TGCGCCAGCAGTGAGTGGACTAGCGGGGTCGATGAGCAGTTCTTC
>TRBJ2-1|TRBV20-1|.|TRBD2
CSARNQLAGGLEQFF
TGCAGTGCTAGAAACCAACTAGCGGGAGGGCTTGAGCAGTTCTTC
>TRBJ2-7|TRBV5-1|.|.
CASSLAGGPSDYEQYF
TGCGCCAGCAGCTTGGCCGGGGGGCCGAGCGACTACGAGCAGTACTTC